What follows are 27 T cell receptor beta chains derived from one specimen sequenced in a study of blood T cell repertoires in COVID-19. Sequencing used immunoSEQ multiplex PCR; TCRdb keeps in-frame clones, though not all of them. The data show about 160,000 clones, with under 80% seen just once and roughly 3.1% held by the top ten. The sequenced sample was peripheral blood. These receptors all stem from a man in his 70s with acute or convalescent COVID-19.

This chain uses TRBV6-2 or TRBV6-3 with TRBJ1-6, with TRBD1 matching over 7 bases. After removal of 0 bases from V and 10 bases from J, the junction contained 9 bases not matched to a gene. Germline V gives CDR1 MNHEY, CDR2 SVGEGT. This CDR3 contains 16 residues. CDR3 coding DNA: TGTGCCAGCAGTTACTCGATCCCAGGACAGGACTCACCCCTCCACTTT. It codes for CASSYSIPGQDSPLHF.

The V and J genes are TRBV7-2 and TRBJ1-5; 7 nucleotides agree with TRBD1. Trimming cost V 5 bases and J 0 bases; bases outside gene matches: 4. The CDR3 length is 15 residues. Per germline, CDR1 SGHTA and CDR2 FQGNSA. The chain's CDR3 is CASSQGTDSNQPQHF. CDR3 DNA: TGTGCCAGCAGCCAAGGGACAGATAGCAATCAGCCCCAGCATTTT.

The chain links TRBV10-1 to TRBJ2-1; 11 bases are a match to TRBD2. The CDR3 is 14 amino acids. V shed 4 bases, J shed 4 bases, and the junction held 0 bases outside the gene matches. In germline, CDR1 is WNHNN, CDR2 SYGVQD (reference sequence). The DNA of the CDR3 is TGCGCCAGCAGTGCTAGCGGGGGGTACAATGAGCAGTTCTTC. Its protein product is CASSASGGYNEQFF.

J is TRBJ1-6 and V is TRBV5-4, with D perhaps matching TRBD1 (6 bases). This CDR3 comprises 14 residues. The germline V and J ends were trimmed by 4 bases and 7 bases, with 12 bases remaining between them. The germline CDR1 and CDR2 sequences are SGHNT and YYREEE (reference sequence). This CDR3 reads CASSLAGTNSPLHF. In nucleotides, the CDR3 is TGTGCCAGCAGCCTGGCGGGGACAAATTCACCCCTCCACTTT.

The chain is built from TRBV28 and TRBJ2-6; the D gene is possibly TRBD1 (6 bases). Germline values: CDR1 MDHEN, CDR2 SYDVKM. The CDR3 sequence is 16 residues long. V gave up 6 bases and J gave up 0 bases, with 12 bases separating them. CDR3 bases: TGTGCCAGCAGGACGCCAGGGGCCTCTGGGGCCAACGTCCTGACTTTC. Its protein product is CASRTPGASGANVLTF.

This sequence joins TRBV11-2 and TRBJ1-1; 11 bases agree with TRBD1. V trimming: 1 base; J trimming: 4 bases; junction bases outside the gene matches: 8. The CDR3 loop spans 17 amino acids. Germline assignment: CDR1 SGHAT and CDR2 FQNNGV. The CDR3 DNA reads as TGTGCCAGCAGCTTAGGGACAGGGGGCGGGTTGAGCACTGAAGCTTTCTTT. Protein sequence: CASSLGTGGGLSTEAFF.

The chain couples TRBV7-2 to TRBJ1-2; TRBD1 might be the D (6 bases). V lost 5 bases and J 0 bases, leaving 16 bases between the germline ends. In germline, CDR1 is SGHTA, CDR2 FQGNSA. This CDR3 contains 16 residues. DNA for the CDR3: TGTGCCAGCAGCCAGTCGACAGGTGCAGCTAACTATGGCTACACCTTC. Translation gives CASSQSTGAANYGYTF.

V and J are TRBV19 and TRBJ2-7; TRBD1 agrees at 7 bases. The CDR3 length is 13 residues. J gave up 6 bases and V 7 bases, and 9 bases lay outside the gene matches. Germline assignment: CDR1 LNHDA and CDR2 SQIVND (reference sequence). Here the CDR3 reads CASKGQGVGEQYF. The CDR3 DNA reads as TGTGCCAGTAAGGGTCAGGGGGTAGGCGAGCAGTACTTC.

The rearrangement links TRBV4-3 to TRBJ2-7; 11 bases are shared with TRBD1. The germline gives CDR1 LGHNA, CDR2 YSLEER. The length of the CDR3 is 15 residues. V gave up 2 bases and J gave up 3 bases; unmatched junction bases: 3. CDR3 sequence reads: CASSQRTGGHYEQYF. In DNA, the CDR3 is TGCGCCAGCAGCCAAAGGACAGGGGGCCACTACGAGCAGTACTTC.

The gene calls are TRBV6-5 and TRBJ2-1; 8 bases map to TRBD1. This CDR3 comprises 15 residues. Germline CDR1 is MNHEY and CDR2 is SVGAGI. J was trimmed by 6 bases and V by 6 bases; bases with no gene match: 10. The CDR3 coding sequence is TGTGCCAGCAGCGCAGGGGGCGAGGTGGTCAATGAGCAGTTCTTC. Translation: CASSAGGEVVNEQFF.

The chain couples TRBV9 to TRBJ2-1; weak D call: TRBD2 (6 bases). V shed 4 bases and J shed 5 bases, with 19 bases lying between them. Germline values: CDR1 SGDLS, CDR2 YYNGEE. This CDR3 comprises 16 residues. The CDR3 DNA reads as TGTGCCAGCAGCCCGCGACTAGAGGCCTGGGACAATGAGCAGTTCTTC. Translated: CASSPRLEAWDNEQFF. Using reference TRBV9 and TRBJ2-1 for the parts outside the CDR3, the full variable domain is DSGVTQTPKHLITATGQRVTLRCSPRSGDLSVYWYQQSLDQGLQFLIQYYNGEERAKGNILERFSAQQFPDLHSELNLSSLELGDSALYFCASSPRLEAWDNEQFFGPGTRLTVL.

The gene calls are TRBV5-6 and TRBJ1-1, with unresolved D. The V and J ends lost 0 bases and 0 bases respectively, with 9 bases between them. The CDR3 sequence is 15 residues long. CDR1 and CDR2 (germline): SGHDT, YYEEEE. CDR3 residues: CASSLAGGMNTEAFF. As DNA, the CDR3 is TGTGCCAGCAGCTTGGCCGGCGGAATGAACACTGAAGCTTTCTTT.

This chain connects TRBV7-9 to TRBJ2-5; a weak D match, TRBD1 (7 bases). The V end lost 5 bases, the J end lost 5 bases, and 24 bases lay between the germline ends. The CDR3 is 17 amino acids. CDR1 and CDR2 (germline): SEHNR, FQNEAQ (reference sequence). The CDR3 sequence: CASSPGGSGLKGETQYF. The CDR3, as DNA: TGTGCCAGCAGCCCAGGGGGAAGCGGGCTGAAGGGGGAGACCCAGTACTTC.

This chain joins TRBV11-2 and TRBJ1-2; unclear D gene. Germline-derived CDR1 and CDR2 are SGHAT and FQNNGV. Trimming removed 1 base at V and 2 bases at J, with 11 bases between. This CDR3 comprises 15 residues. In nucleotides, the CDR3 is TGTGCCAGCAGCTTAGGAGCAGGCCTCAACTATGGCTACACCTTC. It yields the protein CASSLGAGLNYGYTF.

This rearrangement joins TRBV18 to TRBJ1-1; 10 bases align to TRBD1. The CDR3 runs to 16 residues. V dropped 2 bases and J dropped 0; count of bases not matched to a gene: 3. CDR1 is KGHSH, CDR2 LQKENI, per germline. The CDR3 bases are TGTGCCAGCTCACCAGGACAGGGGGTCATGAACACTGAAGCTTTCTTT. Its translation: CASSPGQGVMNTEAFF. Full variable domain (rest looked up from reference TRBV18 and TRBJ1-1): NAGVMQNPRHLVRRRGQEARLRCSPMKGHSHVYWYRQLPEEGLKFMVYLQKENIIDESGMPKERFSAEFPKEGPSILRIQQVVRGDSAAYFCASSPGQGVMNTEAFFGQGTRLTVV.

This clone was detected only a few times. The chain carries TRBV24-1 and TRBJ1-5, with TRBD1 matching over 10 bases. The V segment lost 4 bases and the J segment 6 bases; nucleotides outside the gene matches: 5. The germline gives CDR1 KGHDR, CDR2 SFDVKD. The CDR3 contains 15 residues. In DNA form, the CDR3 reads TGTGCCACCAGTGAACCGGGACAGGGGTTTCAGCCCCAGCATTTT. Translated: CATSEPGQGFQPQHF.

The V gene is TRBV27, the J gene TRBJ1-2; weak D call: TRBD1 (5 bases). From germline, CDR1 is MNHEY and CDR2 SMNVEV (reference sequence). V lost 6 bases, J lost 8 bases, and 16 bases lay in between. CDR3 length: 13 residues. The chain's CDR3 is CASRSNAGVGYTF. CDR3 sequence (DNA): TGTGCCAGCAGATCGAATGCGGGGGTAGGCTACACCTTC.

Comments on this clone: This sample also contains other DNA sequences that code for the same CDR3. CDR3 region: CASSLSGFEAFF. The CDR3 DNA is TGTGCCAGCAGTTTGAGCGGATTTGAAGCTTTCTTT. The V gene is TRBV28, the J gene TRBJ1-1; D remains ambiguous. CDR3 length: 12 amino acids. CDR1 MDHEN and CDR2 SYDVKM come from the germline V gene. V was clipped by 3 bases and J by 7 bases, with 9 bases between them.

The chain joins TRBV29-1 to TRBJ2-7, with 8 bases aligning to TRBD1. Germline loops: CDR1 SQVTM, CDR2 ANQGSEA. The junction had 6 bases not matched to a gene; V was cut back by 5 bases and J by 6 bases. The CDR3 has 12 amino acids. The CDR3 nucleotides are TGCAGCGTTCGGCAGGGGGCTGGCGAGCAGTACTTC. It codes for CSVRQGAGEQYF.

V usage is TRBV5-1 and J usage is TRBJ2-3; 15 bases agree with TRBD2. CDR1 is SGHRS, CDR2 YFSETQ, per germline. V gave up 3 bases and J gave up 8 bases; unmatched junction bases: 7. The CDR3 has 16 amino acids. For the CDR3, the DNA is TGCGCCAGCAGCTCCCAGGGACTAGCGGGAGGTCCTACGCAGTATTTT. Its translation: CASSSQGLAGGPTQYF.

V is TRBV3-1 (or the pseudogene TRBV3-2) and J is TRBJ2-5; D might be TRBD1 (5 bases). This CDR3 contains 15 residues. Looked up from germline, CDR1 is LGHDT and CDR2 is YNNKEL (reference sequence). Trimming removed 2 bases at V and 2 bases at J, with 12 bases between. This CDR3 reads CASSQQQVLQETQYF. The CDR3 bases are TGTGCCAGCAGCCAACAACAGGTATTACAAGAGACCCAGTACTTC.

V is TRBV5-4 and J is TRBJ2-6, with 9 bases matching TRBD1. Germline V gene data show CDR1 as SGHNT and CDR2 as YYREEE (reference sequence). This CDR3 comprises 18 residues. V lost 0 bases to trimming and J lost 3 bases; unmatched junction nucleotides: 7. This CDR3 is CASSLAVGQGIGANVLTF. CDR3 bases: TGTGCCAGCAGCTTGGCCGTGGGACAGGGAATTGGGGCCAACGTCCTGACTTTC. The complete variable domain, with remaining parts taken from reference TRBV5-4 and TRBJ2-6, reads ETGVTQSPTHLIKTRGQQVTLRCSSQSGHNTVSWYQQALGQGPQFIFQYYREEENGRGNFPPRFSGLQFPNYSSELNVNALELDDSALYLCASSLAVGQGIGANVLTFGAGSRLTVL.

The chain joins TRBV18 to TRBJ2-7; no clear D. Trimming removed 2 bases from V and 3 bases from J, with 8 bases in between. Germline V gene sequence: CDR1 KGHSH, CDR2 LQKENI. This CDR3 has 13 amino acids. The DNA of the CDR3 is TGTGCCAGCTCACCAGAGGCCAGCTACGAGCAGTACTTC. This encodes CASSPEASYEQYF.

The rearrangement links TRBV9 to TRBJ2-1, with no clear D. V shed 4 bases and J shed 0 bases, with 11 bases lying between them. The CDR3 spans 15 residues. The germline V gene has CDR1 SGDLS and CDR2 YYNGEE. CDR3 residues: CASSFADSSYNEQFF. CDR3 nucleotide sequence: TGTGCCAGCAGCTTTGCCGATAGCTCCTACAATGAGCAGTTCTTC.

This clone was counted a single time. The chain links TRBV6-2 or TRBV6-3 to TRBJ1-1; the D gene is possibly TRBD1 (5 bases). The germline V gene encodes CDR1 MNHEY and CDR2 SVGEGT. The CDR3 runs 11 residues. The V gene lost 6 bases and the J gene lost 9 bases, with 11 bases spanning the gap. CDR3 amino acids: CASSFDRKAFF. DNA of the CDR3: TGTGCCAGCAGCTTCGACAGAAAAGCTTTCTTT.

J is TRBJ2-2 and V is TRBV18, with a tentative D call TRBD2 (5 bases). The CDR3 has 16 amino acids. Germline CDR1 is KGHSH and CDR2 is LQKENI. The V gene lost 1 base and the J gene lost 4 bases, with 13 bases spanning the gap. The CDR3, as DNA: TGTGCCAGCTCACCACTGGTGGTGGGGAGCACCGGGGAGCTGTTTTTT. Amino acids: CASSPLVVGSTGELFF.

The chain is built from TRBV19 and TRBJ1-1, with 7 bases matching TRBD1. The germline V gene has CDR1 LNHDA and CDR2 SQIVND (reference sequence). V trimming: 3 bases; J trimming: 11 bases; junction bases outside the gene matches: 30. The CDR3 loop spans 20 amino acids. The CDR3 DNA reads TGTGCCAGTAGTATTAAAGGGGCGGGACAGTCAAGTCAAGAAAGGGCGAGGGCTTTCTTT. Its protein product is CASSIKGAGQSSQERARAFF.